This is a list of T cell receptor beta chains from one sample in a study of cytomegalovirus exposure and HLA in healthy donors. Assay: immunoSEQ multiplex PCR; the TCRdb copy retains only in-frame clones and omits some. This table holds about 150,000 clones, more than 75% found once. Material for sequencing was PBMCs. These receptors came from a woman in her 40s in good health and CMV-seropositive. Both conserved end residues are part of each CDR3. The D gene is left open where the match is weak. Only some rows state a clone size, as once, few, many or a class for expanded clones.

clone_size	d_call	v_call	j_call	cdr3_aa	cdr3_nt
once	.	TRBV10-3	TRBJ2-6	CAITDPHSGGSGANVLTF	TGTGCCATCACCGACCCCCACAGTGGGGGGTCTGGGGCCAACGTCCTGACTTTC
.	TRBD1	TRBV10-2	TRBJ1-1	CATRNRGLSSMNTEAFF	TGCGCCACCCGGAATAGGGGGCTTTCTTCCATGAACACTGAAGCTTTCTTT
.	TRBD2	TRBV19	TRBJ2-7	CASSADTSGRNPYEQYF	TGTGCCAGTAGTGCGGACACTAGCGGGAGGAACCCCTACGAGCAGTACTTC
once	.	TRBV7-9	TRBJ2-5	CASSTRSRGYQETQYF	TGTGCCAGCAGCACCCGATCACGGGGGTACCAAGAGACCCAGTACTTC
.	TRBD2	TRBV6-1	TRBJ2-5	CASTPAGAGETQYF	TGTGCCAGCACCCCAGCGGGAGCAGGGGAGACCCAGTACTTC
.	.	TRBV7-8	TRBJ1-3	CASSRGAPGISGNTIYF	TGTGCCAGCAGCCGGGGGGCACCGGGCATATCTGGAAACACCATATATTTT
.	TRBD2	TRBV30	TRBJ2-2	CAWRGGRNTGELFF	TGTGCCTGGAGGGGCGGGAGGAACACCGGGGAGCTGTTTTTT
.	TRBD2	TRBV28	TRBJ2-7	CASSTQGLADYEQYF	TGTGCCAGCAGCACCCAGGGACTAGCGGACTACGAGCAGTACTTC
.	.	TRBV18	TRBJ2-7	CASSRPDGSGQYF	TGTGCCAGCTCACGCCCTGACGGGAGTGGGCAGTACTTC
.	.	TRBV27	TRBJ1-2	CASSSSRTRANYGYTF	TGTGCCAGCAGTTCCTCTCGGACCAGGGCTAACTATGGCTACACCTTC
.	.	TRBV9	TRBJ2-5	CASSVGGLPNQETQYF	TGTGCCAGCAGCGTAGGAGGCCTACCGAACCAAGAGACCCAGTACTTC
once	.	TRBV27	TRBJ2-3	CASSPSGSTDTQYF	TGTGCCAGCAGTCCGAGCGGGAGCACAGATACGCAGTATTTT
.	TRBD1	TRBV5-4	TRBJ2-3	CASSFDRVNTDTQYF	TGTGCCAGCAGTTTTGACAGGGTGAACACAGATACGCAGTATTTT
.	TRBD2	TRBV9	TRBJ2-1	CASERTSGRNNEQFF	TGTGCCAGCGAAAGGACTAGCGGGAGGAACAATGAGCAGTTCTTC
.	TRBD2	TRBV5-4	TRBJ2-7	CASSLGLAVSYEQYF	TGTGCCAGCAGCTTAGGACTAGCGGTATCCTACGAGCAGTACTTC
.	.	TRBV28	TRBJ1-5	CASNRVDNQPQHF	TGTGCCAGCAACAGGGTGGACAATCAGCCCCAGCATTTT
.	TRBD2	TRBV5-6	TRBJ2-7	CASSWKGLAGTYEQYF	TGTGCCAGCAGCTGGAAGGGACTAGCGGGAACCTACGAGCAGTACTTC
.	.	TRBV6-5	TRBJ2-1	CASSALRQNYNEQFF	TGTGCCAGCAGCGCTCTCAGGCAGAACTACAATGAGCAGTTCTTC
.	.	TRBV28	TRBJ1-2	CASSYSGARGIYGYTF	TGTGCCAGCAGTTATTCAGGGGCCCGGGGTATCTATGGCTACACCTTC
.	.	TRBV13	TRBJ2-1	CASSAWALNNEQFF	TGTGCCAGCAGCGCATGGGCCCTTAACAATGAGCAGTTCTTC
.	.	TRBV4-1	TRBJ2-3	CASSQDGQSTDTQYF	TGCGCCAGCAGCCAAGATGGCCAGAGCACAGATACGCAGTATTTT
.	TRBD2	TRBV7-8	TRBJ2-1	CASSLFFFQTSGREYNEQFF	TGTGCCAGCAGCTTATTCTTTTTCCAGACTAGCGGGAGGGAATACAATGAGCAGTTCTTC
.	TRBD2	TRBV6-1	TRBJ2-7	CASSEVAGGPPYEQYF	TGTGCCAGCAGTGAAGTAGCGGGAGGACCCCCCTACGAGCAGTACTTC
.	TRBD1	TRBV28	TRBJ2-7	CATNPGTGLNRFYEQYF	TGTGCCACCAATCCCGGGACAGGGTTAAATCGGTTCTACGAGCAGTACTTC
.	.	TRBV5-6	TRBJ1-5	CASSLGGISNQPQHF	TGTGCCAGCAGCTTAGGAGGCATTAGCAATCAGCCCCAGCATTTT
.	.	TRBV7-9	TRBJ2-3	CASSLAGADTQYF	TGTGCCAGCAGCTTAGCGGGAGCAGATACGCAGTATTTT
.	TRBD1	TRBV7-9	TRBJ2-3	CASSLGSGTGRARTDTQYF	TGTGCCAGCAGCTTAGGGTCCGGGACAGGGAGAGCGCGGACAGATACGCAGTATTTT
.	.	TRBV19	TRBJ2-1	CASSIRGSYNEQFF	TGTGCCAGTAGTATCCGGGGCTCCTACAATGAGCAGTTCTTC
few	TRBD1	TRBV7-9	TRBJ1-1	CASSLTPGQGAWEAFF	TGTGCCAGCAGCCTCACACCGGGACAGGGGGCTTGGGAAGCTTTCTTT
.	.	TRBV2	TRBJ2-5	CASREIQETQYF	TGTGCCAGCAGGGAGATCCAAGAGACCCAGTACTTC
.	.	TRBV27	TRBJ1-2	CASSFNGVKNGYTF	TGTGCCAGCAGTTTTAACGGGGTTAAGAATGGCTACACCTTC
.	.	TRBV18	TRBJ2-7	CASSRGESYEQYF	TGTGCCAGCTCACGGGGGGAATCCTACGAGCAGTACTTC
.	TRBD2	TRBV7-9	TRBJ2-7	CASSFTAGAGVEQYF	TGTGCCAGCAGCTTTACGGCGGGAGCGGGGGTCGAGCAGTACTTC